A selection of T cell receptor beta chains follows, all from one sample in a study of shared clonotypes between healthy human individuals. Libraries were prepared by immunoSEQ multiplex PCR; TCRdb keeps only in-frame clonotypes and omits some of them. The sample gives nearly 2 million clones, about 95% of which show up once; 1% to 1.5% is in the top ten. Sample: naive CD8+ T cells sorted from blood. These receptors all stem from a young man in good health. CDR3s include the opening cysteine and the closing phenylalanine or tryptophan. Where a row states a size, it is once, few, many or the class of an expanded clone; other rows omit it.

size: .; V: TRBV9; J: TRBJ2-1; CDR3: CASSVGGDYNEQFF
size: .; V: TRBV6-6; J: TRBJ2-7; CDR3: CASSPGELFYEQYF
size: .; V: TRBV10-1; J: TRBJ2-1; CDR3: CASSEGSSSYNEQFF
size: .; V: TRBV10-3; J: TRBJ2-6; CDR3: CAISDLGVSGANVLTF
size: .; V: TRBV27; J: TRBJ2-2; CDR3: CASSPLSTSGILGGELFF
size: once; V: TRBV7-8; J: TRBJ2-3; CDR3: CASSLSGFGGDTQYF
size: .; V: TRBV4-3; J: TRBJ2-7; CDR3: CASSQGAGLVYEQYF
size: .; V: TRBV27; J: TRBJ1-2; CDR3: CASSLSGSLYGYTF
size: .; V: TRBV27; J: TRBJ2-7; CDR3: CASSFFSGSYEQYF
size: once; V: TRBV14; J: TRBJ1-1; CDR3: CASSQDPWGGENTEAFF
size: .; V: TRBV15; J: TRBJ1-1; CDR3: CATSRDWEGDTEAFF
size: .; V: TRBV29-1; J: TRBJ2-2; CDR3: CSARLAEVNTGELFF
size: .; V: TRBV15; J: TRBJ2-7; CDR3: CATSRDGGMGYYEQYF
size: .; V: TRBV6-6; J: TRBJ2-7; CDR3: CASTPEDSELREQYF
size: .; V: TRBV6-1; J: TRBJ2-2; CDR3: CASSVTSGRALPGELFF
size: .; V: TRBV5-4; J: TRBJ2-7; CDR3: CASSSSGSRHEQYF
size: .; V: TRBV11-2; J: TRBJ2-1; CDR3: CASSLGTGVRNEQFF
size: .; V: TRBV7-6; J: TRBJ2-7; CDR3: CASSDRGLGEQYF
size: once; V: TRBV27; J: TRBJ1-1; CDR3: CASSLGREAFF
size: .; V: TRBV7-9; J: TRBJ1-2; CDR3: CASSSAGQPNYGYTF
size: .; V: TRBV6-1; J: TRBJ2-5; CDR3: CASSDLAGGPGETQYF
size: .; V: TRBV11-2; J: TRBJ2-1; CDR3: CASSLVAAISYNEQFF
size: .; V: TRBV5-8; J: TRBJ2-7; CDR3: CASSSTRALNPYEQYF
size: .; V: TRBV4-1; J: TRBJ2-1; CDR3: CASSEIRRDWGSYNEQFF
size: .; V: TRBV6-6; J: TRBJ1-1; CDR3: CASSSRENTEAFF
size: .; V: TRBV5-8; J: TRBJ2-7; CDR3: CASSLTGTGNHEQYF
size: .; V: TRBV6-6; J: TRBJ1-1; CDR3: CASSYYRGLSEAFF
size: once; V: TRBV9; J: TRBJ2-1; CDR3: CASSRGPGGNEQFF
size: .; V: TRBV9; J: TRBJ2-1; CDR3: CASRPGLAGGEQFF
size: .; V: TRBV21-1; J: TRBJ1-5; CDR3: CASSKGGNQPQHF
size: once; V: TRBV6-8; J: TRBJ2-5; CDR3: CASSPPRAETQYF
size: once; V: TRBV11-2; J: TRBJ2-1; CDR3: CASSFGTSDYNEQFF
size: .; V: TRBV27; J: TRBJ2-7; CDR3: CASSLGDSYEQYF
size: once; V: TRBV29-1; J: TRBJ2-7; CDR3: CSVGRGSEQYF
size: .; V: TRBV7-5; J: TRBJ2-7; CDR3: CARSQVRRF
size: .; V: TRBV30; J: TRBJ2-1; CDR3: CAWSVLGGNEQFF
size: .; V: TRBV27; J: TRBJ2-6; CDR3: CASSLSGPGANVLTF
size: .; V: TRBV4-3; J: TRBJ1-3; CDR3: CASSQASQGVLGNTIYF
size: .; V: TRBV7-9; J: TRBJ2-1; CDR3: CASSPPRGGMGGNEQFF
size: .; V: TRBV9; J: TRBJ2-7; CDR3: CASSGPTGYEQYF
size: .; V: TRBV4-1; J: TRBJ1-1; CDR3: CASSLTFGNTEAFF
size: .; V: TRBV6-1; J: TRBJ1-1; CDR3: CASSEEALEAFF
size: .; V: TRBV5-1; J: TRBJ2-7; CDR3: CASSLDGVTYEQYF